This TCR beta chain was profiled in a study of lymphopenia after photon versus proton radiotherapy. The repertoire was sequenced with immunoSEQ multiplex PCR; TCRdb's copy has only in-frame clones and lacks some. The data contain around 64,000 clones, 85% to 95% of them singletons. The CDR3 is 15 amino acids. CDR1 is LNHDA, CDR2 SQIVND, per germline (reference sequence). The V end was cut by 5 bases, the J end by 0 bases, with 13 bases between. The receptor was isolated from a woman in her forties with cholangiocarcinoma. The specimen was peripheral blood, collected from a patient treated with photon-based radiotherapy. The chain links TRBV19 to TRBJ1-1; D possibly corresponds to TRBD1 (5 bases). The CDR3 loop reads CASSFLGLMNTEAFF. CDR3 sequence (DNA): TGTGCCAGTAGTTTCCTGGGACTCATGAACACTGAAGCTTTCTTT.